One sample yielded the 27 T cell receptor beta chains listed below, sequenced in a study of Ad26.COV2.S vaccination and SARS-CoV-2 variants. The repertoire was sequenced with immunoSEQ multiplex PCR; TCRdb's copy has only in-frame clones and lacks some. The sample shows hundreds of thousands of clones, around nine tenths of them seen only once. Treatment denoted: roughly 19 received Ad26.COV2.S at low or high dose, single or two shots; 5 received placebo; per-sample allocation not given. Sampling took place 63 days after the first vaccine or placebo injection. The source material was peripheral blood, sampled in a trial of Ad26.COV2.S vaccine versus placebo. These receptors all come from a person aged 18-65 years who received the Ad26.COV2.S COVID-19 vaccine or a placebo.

The CDR3 DNA follows: TGTGCCAGTAGTATCGACCAGGCCAACAATGAGCAGTTCTTC. Translating it yields CASSIDQANNEQFF. The V call is TRBV19, the J call TRBJ2-1, with unresolved D. The ends were cut back, 3 bases at V and 5 bases at J, with 11 bases in the middle. This CDR3 spans 14 amino acids. Germline V CDR1 and CDR2: LNHDA, SQIVND (reference sequence).

The CDR3 DNA sequence: TGTGCCAGCAGTTATTCCCGGCGGGTTGTCGAGCCCCAGCATTTT. Its translation is CASSYSRRVVEPQHF. The chain joins TRBV6-2 or TRBV6-3 to TRBJ1-5; D gene unclear. Germline V gene sequence: CDR1 MNHEY, CDR2 SVGEGT. With 3 bases removed from V and 8 bases from J, the gap between germline ends came to 17 bases. The CDR3 is 15 residues long.

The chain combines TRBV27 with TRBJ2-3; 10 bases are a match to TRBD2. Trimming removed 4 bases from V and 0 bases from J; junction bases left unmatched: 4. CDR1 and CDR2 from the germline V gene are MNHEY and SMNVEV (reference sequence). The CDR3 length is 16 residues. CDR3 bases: TGTGCCAGCAGTTCCGAGACTAGCGGGAGCACAGATACGCAGTATTTT. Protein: CASSSETSGSTDTQYF.

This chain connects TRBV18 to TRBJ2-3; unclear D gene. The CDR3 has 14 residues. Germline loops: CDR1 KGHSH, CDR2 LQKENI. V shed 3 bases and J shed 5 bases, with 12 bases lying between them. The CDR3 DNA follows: TGTGCCAGCTCACCTGGGTTTGTTGAAGATACGCAGTATTTT. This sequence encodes CASSPGFVEDTQYF.

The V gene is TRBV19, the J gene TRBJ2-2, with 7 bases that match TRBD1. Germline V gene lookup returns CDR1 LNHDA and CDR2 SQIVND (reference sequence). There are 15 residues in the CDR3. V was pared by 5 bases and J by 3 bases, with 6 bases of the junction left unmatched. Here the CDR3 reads CASSLGGADTGELFF. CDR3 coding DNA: TGTGCCAGTAGTTTAGGGGGCGCGGACACCGGGGAGCTGTTTTTT.

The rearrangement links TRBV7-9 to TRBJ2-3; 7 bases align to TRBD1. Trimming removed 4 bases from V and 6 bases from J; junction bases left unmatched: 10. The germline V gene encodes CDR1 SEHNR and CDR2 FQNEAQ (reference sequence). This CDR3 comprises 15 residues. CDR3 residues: CASSSPGQPGDTQYF. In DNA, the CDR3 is TGTGCCAGCAGCTCGCCGGGACAGCCCGGGGATACGCAGTATTTT.

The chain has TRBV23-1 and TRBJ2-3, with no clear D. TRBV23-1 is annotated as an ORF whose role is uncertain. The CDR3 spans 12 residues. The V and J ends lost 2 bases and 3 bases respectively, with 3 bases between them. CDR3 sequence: CASSQRTDTQYF. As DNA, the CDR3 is TGCGCCAGCAGTCAAAGGACAGATACGCAGTATTTT.

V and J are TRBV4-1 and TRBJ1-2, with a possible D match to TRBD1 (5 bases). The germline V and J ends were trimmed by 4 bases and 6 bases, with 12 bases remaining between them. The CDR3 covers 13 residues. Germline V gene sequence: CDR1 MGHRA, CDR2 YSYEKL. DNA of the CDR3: TGCGCCAGCAGCCCGCAGGGTGGCGATGGCTACACCTTC. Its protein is CASSPQGGDGYTF.

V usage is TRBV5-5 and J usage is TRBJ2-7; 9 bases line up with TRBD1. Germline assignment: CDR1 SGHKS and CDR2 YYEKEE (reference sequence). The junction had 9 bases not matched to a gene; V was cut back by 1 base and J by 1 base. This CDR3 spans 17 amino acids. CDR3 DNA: TGTGCCAGCAGCTTGCTCGGGACAGGGTACAGTTCCTACGAGCAGTACTTC. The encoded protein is CASSLLGTGYSSYEQYF.

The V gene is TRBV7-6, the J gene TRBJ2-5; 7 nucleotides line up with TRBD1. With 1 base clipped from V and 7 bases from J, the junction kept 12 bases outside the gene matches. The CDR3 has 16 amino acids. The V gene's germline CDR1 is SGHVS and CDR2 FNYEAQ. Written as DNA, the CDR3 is TGTGCCAGCAGCTTAGGTATATCCCCGCAGGGGGTGACCCAGTACTTC. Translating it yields CASSLGISPQGVTQYF.

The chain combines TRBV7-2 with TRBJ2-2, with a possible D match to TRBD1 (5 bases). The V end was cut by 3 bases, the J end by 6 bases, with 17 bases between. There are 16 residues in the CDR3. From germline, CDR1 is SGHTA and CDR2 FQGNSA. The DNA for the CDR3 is TGTGCCAGCAGCTTTCCCCAGCAGGGCGTACCCGGGGAGCTGTTTTTT. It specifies CASSFPQQGVPGELFF.

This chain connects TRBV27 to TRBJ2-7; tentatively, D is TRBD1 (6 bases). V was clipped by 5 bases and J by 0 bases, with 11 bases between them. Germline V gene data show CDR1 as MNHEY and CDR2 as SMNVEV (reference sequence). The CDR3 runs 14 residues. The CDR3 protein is CASSMTGLSYEQYF. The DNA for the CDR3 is TGTGCCAGCAGTATGACAGGACTCTCCTACGAGCAGTACTTC.

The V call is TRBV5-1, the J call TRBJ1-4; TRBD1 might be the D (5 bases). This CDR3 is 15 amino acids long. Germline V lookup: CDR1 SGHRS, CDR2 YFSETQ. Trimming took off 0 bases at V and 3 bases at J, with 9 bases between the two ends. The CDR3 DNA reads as TGCGCCAGCAGCTTGGCAGGGAATGCTAATGAAAAACTGTTTTTT. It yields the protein CASSLAGNANEKLFF.

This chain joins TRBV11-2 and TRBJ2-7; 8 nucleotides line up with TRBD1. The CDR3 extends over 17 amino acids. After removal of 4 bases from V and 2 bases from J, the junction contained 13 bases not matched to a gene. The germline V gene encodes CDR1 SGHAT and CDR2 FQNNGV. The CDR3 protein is CASSSGWRTGLTYEQYF. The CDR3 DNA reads TGTGCCAGCAGCTCAGGATGGCGGACAGGGCTAACCTACGAGCAGTACTTC. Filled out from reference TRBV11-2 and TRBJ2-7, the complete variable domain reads EAGVAQSPRYKIIEKRQSVAFWCNPISGHATLYWYQQILGQGPKLLIQFQNNGVVDDSQLPKDRFSAERLKGVDSTLKIQPAKLEDSAVYLCASSSGWRTGLTYEQYFGPGTRLTVT.

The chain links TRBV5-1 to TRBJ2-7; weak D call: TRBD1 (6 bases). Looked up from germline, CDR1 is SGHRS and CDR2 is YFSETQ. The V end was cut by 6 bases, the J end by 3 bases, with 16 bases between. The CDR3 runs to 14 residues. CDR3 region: CASNPQGLNYEQYF. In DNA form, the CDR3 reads TGCGCCAGCAACCCACAGGGTTTAAACTACGAGCAGTACTTC. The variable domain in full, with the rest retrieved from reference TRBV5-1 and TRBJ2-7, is KAGVTQTPRYLIKTRGQQVTLSCSPISGHRSVSWYQQTPGQGLQFLFEYFSETQRNKGNFPGRFSGRQFSNSRSEMNVSTLELGDSALYLCASNPQGLNYEQYFGPGTRLTVT.

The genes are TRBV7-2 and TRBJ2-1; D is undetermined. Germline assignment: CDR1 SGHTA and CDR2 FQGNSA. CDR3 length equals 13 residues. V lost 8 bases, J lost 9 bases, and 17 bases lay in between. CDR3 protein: CASRGLASGEQFF. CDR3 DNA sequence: TGTGCCAGCCGTGGCCTTGCTTCGGGTGAGCAGTTCTTC.

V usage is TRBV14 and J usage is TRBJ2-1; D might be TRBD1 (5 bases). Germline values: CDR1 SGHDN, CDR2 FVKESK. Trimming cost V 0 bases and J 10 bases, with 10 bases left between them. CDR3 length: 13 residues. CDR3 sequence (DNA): TGTGCCAGCAGCCAAGATGCCGACAGAGAGCAGTTCTTC. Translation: CASSQDADREQFF.

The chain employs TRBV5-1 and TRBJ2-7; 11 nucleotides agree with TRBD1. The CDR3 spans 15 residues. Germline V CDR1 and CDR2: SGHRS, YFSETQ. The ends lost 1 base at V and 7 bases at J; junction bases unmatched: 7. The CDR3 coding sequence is TGCGCCAGCAGCTTGACCGGACAGGGGGCGCGTGAGCAGTACTTC. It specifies CASSLTGQGAREQYF.

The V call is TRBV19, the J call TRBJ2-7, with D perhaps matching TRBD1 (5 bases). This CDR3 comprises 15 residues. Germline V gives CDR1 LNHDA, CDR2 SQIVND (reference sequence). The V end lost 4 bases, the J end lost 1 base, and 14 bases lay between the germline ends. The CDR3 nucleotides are TGTGCCAGTAGTACCTATCCCGACAGATCCTACGAGCAGTACTTC. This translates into CASSTYPDRSYEQYF.

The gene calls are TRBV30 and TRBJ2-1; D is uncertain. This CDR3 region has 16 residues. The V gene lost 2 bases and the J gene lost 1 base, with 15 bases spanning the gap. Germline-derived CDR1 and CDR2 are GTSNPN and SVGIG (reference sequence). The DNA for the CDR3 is TGTGCCTGGAGTCCTCTCTCGCCCAGGTCCTACAATGAGCAGTTCTTC. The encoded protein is CAWSPLSPRSYNEQFF.

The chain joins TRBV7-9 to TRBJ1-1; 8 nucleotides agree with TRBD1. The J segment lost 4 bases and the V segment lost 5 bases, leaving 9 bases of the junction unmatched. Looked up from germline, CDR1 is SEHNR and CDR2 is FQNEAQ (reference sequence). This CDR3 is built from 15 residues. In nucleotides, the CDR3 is TGTGCCAGCAGCGCGAGGACAGGGTGGGGCACTGAAGCTTTCTTT. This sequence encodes CASSARTGWGTEAFF.

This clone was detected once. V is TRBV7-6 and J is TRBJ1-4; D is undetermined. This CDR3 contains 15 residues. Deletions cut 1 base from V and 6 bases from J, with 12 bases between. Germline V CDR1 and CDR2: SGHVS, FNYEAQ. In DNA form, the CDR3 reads TGTGCCAGCAGCTTAGAAACGTTCGCTGATGAAAAACTGTTTTTT. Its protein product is CASSLETFADEKLFF.

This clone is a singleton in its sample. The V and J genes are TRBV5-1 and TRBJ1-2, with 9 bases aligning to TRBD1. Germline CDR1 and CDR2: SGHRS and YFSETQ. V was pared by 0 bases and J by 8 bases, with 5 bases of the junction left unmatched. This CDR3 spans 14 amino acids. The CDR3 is CASSLGQGDQGYTF. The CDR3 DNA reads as TGCGCCAGCAGCTTGGGACAGGGGGATCAGGGCTACACCTTC.

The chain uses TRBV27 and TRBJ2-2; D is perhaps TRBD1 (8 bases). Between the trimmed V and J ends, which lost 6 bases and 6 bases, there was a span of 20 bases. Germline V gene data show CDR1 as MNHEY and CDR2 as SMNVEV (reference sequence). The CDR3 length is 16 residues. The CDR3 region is CASRRGDRSGAGELFF. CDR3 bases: TGTGCCAGCAGACGGGGGGACAGGTCAGGGGCCGGGGAGCTGTTTTTT.

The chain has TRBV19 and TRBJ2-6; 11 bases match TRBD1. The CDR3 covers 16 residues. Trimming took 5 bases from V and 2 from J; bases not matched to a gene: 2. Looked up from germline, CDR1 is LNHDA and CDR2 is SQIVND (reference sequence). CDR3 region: CASSGQGAAGANVLTF. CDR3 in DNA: TGTGCCAGTAGTGGACAGGGGGCGGCTGGGGCCAACGTCCTGACTTTC.

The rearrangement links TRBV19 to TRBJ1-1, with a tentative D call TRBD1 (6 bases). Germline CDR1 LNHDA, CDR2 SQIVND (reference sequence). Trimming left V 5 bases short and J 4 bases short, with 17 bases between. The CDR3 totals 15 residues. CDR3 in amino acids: CASSVRIGQRTEAFF. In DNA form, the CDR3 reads TGTGCCAGTAGTGTTAGGATTGGACAGCGCACTGAAGCTTTCTTT.

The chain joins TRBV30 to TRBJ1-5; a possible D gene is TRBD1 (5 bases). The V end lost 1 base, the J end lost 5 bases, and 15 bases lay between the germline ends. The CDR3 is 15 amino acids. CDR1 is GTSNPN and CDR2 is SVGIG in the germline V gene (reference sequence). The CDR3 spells CAWSAPGTRHQPQHF. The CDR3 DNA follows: TGTGCCTGGAGTGCACCCGGGACGCGGCATCAGCCCCAGCATTTT.